The 10 T cell receptor beta chains below were found in one sample sequenced in a study of control samples from healthy donors and cancer patients. The method was immunoSEQ multiplex PCR; TCRdb's version includes in-frame clones alone and lacks a portion of them. The table has about 150,000 clones, 75% to 90% seen once. Sequencing used blood. The source is a man between 25 and 39 years old in good health.

This clone was counted once. Other DNA sequences in the sample encode the same CDR3. The chain employs TRBV13 and TRBJ1-1; D call uncertain. The CDR3 runs 14 residues. Trimming took 5 bases from V and 1 from J, leaving 11 bases between them. Germline CDR1 and CDR2: PRHDT and FYEKMQ (reference sequence). CDR3 residues: CASSRGQGNTEAFF. DNA for the CDR3: TGTGCCAGCAGCCGAGGTCAAGGGAACACTGAAGCTTTCTTT. Full variable domain (missing parts from reference TRBV13 and TRBJ1-1): AAGVIQSPRHLIKEKRETATLKCYPIPRHDTVYWYQQGPGQDPQFLISFYEKMQSDKGSIPDRFSAQQFSDYHSELNMSSLELGDSALYFCASSRGQGNTEAFFGQGTRLTVV.

The chain joins TRBV5-5 to TRBJ2-6; D ambiguous. V was clipped by 1 base and J by 0 bases, with 5 bases between them. The CDR3 has 15 amino acids. CDR1 and CDR2 (germline): SGHKS, YYEKEE (reference sequence). CDR3 bases: TGTGCCAGCAGCTTGATCTTCTCTGGGGCCAACGTCCTGACTTTC. Protein: CASSLIFSGANVLTF.

The V and J genes are TRBV6-2 or TRBV6-3 and TRBJ1-2, with TRBD1 matching 9 bases. Germline-derived CDR1 and CDR2 are MNHEY and SVGEGT. After removal of 2 bases from V and 8 bases from J, the junction contained 3 bases not matched to a gene. The CDR3 sequence is 13 residues long. CDR3 bases: TGTGCCAGCAGTTACAGGACAGGGGAGGGCTACACCTTC. Its translation: CASSYRTGEGYTF.

This clone appeared a few times. The chain uses TRBV25-1 and TRBJ1-1; the match to TRBD1 covers 7 bases. This CDR3 has 14 amino acids. In germline, CDR1 is MGHDK, CDR2 SYGVNS. V was pared by 3 bases and J by 5 bases, with 6 bases of the junction left unmatched. The CDR3 sequence is CASSELQGRTEAFF. CDR3 bases: TGTGCCAGCAGTGAGCTACAGGGGAGGACTGAAGCTTTCTTT.

V usage is TRBV30 and J usage is TRBJ1-2; 9 bases line up with TRBD1. Germline CDR1 and CDR2: GTSNPN and SVGIG (reference sequence). V shed 5 bases, J shed 0 bases, and the junction held 7 bases outside the gene matches. This CDR3 is 15 amino acids long. CDR3 nucleotides: TGTGCCTGGGCGGGACAGGGAACCTCTAACTATGGCTACACCTTC. It yields the protein CAWAGQGTSNYGYTF.

This clone was found once. The chain joins TRBV25-1 to TRBJ2-5; 10 bases align to TRBD2. This CDR3 has 15 amino acids. V gave up 2 bases and J gave up 2 bases; unmatched junction bases: 2. Germline CDR1 reads MGHDK; CDR2 reads SYGVNS. The CDR3 loop is CASSEGLAVQETQYF. CDR3 nucleotides: TGTGCCAGCAGTGAAGGACTAGCGGTGCAAGAGACCCAGTACTTC.

The chain uses TRBV4-1 and TRBJ2-1, with 11 bases matching TRBD2. CDR1 and CDR2 (germline): MGHRA, YSYEKL. V gave up 1 base and J gave up 7 bases; unmatched junction bases: 3. CDR3 length: 15 amino acids. The DNA for the CDR3 is TGCGCCAGCAGCCAAGGTAGCGGGGGGGCAAATGAGCAGTTCTTC. Translating gives CASSQGSGGANEQFF.

CDR3 protein: CASSFRRGLDTQYF. The CDR3, as DNA: TGTGCCAGCAGCTTCCGCAGGGGGCTGGATACGCAGTATTTT. This chain links TRBV7-2 with TRBJ2-3; 8 bases are shared with TRBD1. Trimming took 3 bases from V and 6 from J; bases not matched to a gene: 5. Germline-derived CDR1 and CDR2 are SGHTA and FQGNSA. The CDR3 length is 14 residues.

This clone was counted a single time. The chain has TRBV6-5 and TRBJ1-1; TRBD1 agrees at 7 bases. The germline gives CDR1 MNHEY, CDR2 SVGAGI. V shed 4 bases and J 3 bases; nucleotides not matched to a gene: 11. This CDR3 spans 16 amino acids. Written as DNA, the CDR3 is TGTGCCAGCAGTTCAGATGTATTGGACAGGTACACTGAAGCTTTCTTT. Its translation is CASSSDVLDRYTEAFF.

This clone rates as medium-sized. This chain uses TRBV7-8 with TRBJ2-1; 10 bases match TRBD2. Trimming cost V 5 bases and J 8 bases; bases outside gene matches: 9. Per germline, CDR1 SGHVS and CDR2 FQNEAQ. This CDR3 is 15 amino acids long. The CDR3 bases are TGTGCCAGCAGCCCTCAGCGGGGGGGAAGGGATGAGCAGTTCTTC. Encoded protein: CASSPQRGGRDEQFF. Full variable domain (remainder filled in from reference TRBV7-8 and TRBJ2-1): GAGVSQSPRYKVAKRGQDVALRCDPISGHVSLFWYQQALGQGPEFLTYFQNEAQLDKSGLPSDRFFAERPEGSVSTLKIQRTQQEDSAVYLCASSPQRGGRDEQFFGPGTRLTVL.